This T cell receptor (beta chain) was obtained from a study of spatial heterogeneity in lung cancer. Regarding time point: sample taken at primary tumor resection. The study sequenced unsorted whole RNA from tumor, nontumor lung or frozen PBMC. The length of the CDR3 is 16 residues. Germline loops: CDR1 SGHTA, CDR2 FQGTGA. Unmatched junction bases numbered 11, after V lost 5 bases and J lost 3 bases. Study findings and constraints: Ubiquitous and regional nonsynonymous mutations were each tracked by the matching count of ubiquitous or regional expanded TCRs. Tumor mutation counts were tracked by expanded intratumoral alpha and beta TCR counts.

Via MiXCR, TCRdb re-called the 5' RACE reads, giving one row per CDR3 protein. The table includes tens of thousands of distinct CDR3 sequences, over 4% detected once. With regard to this clonotype: Its antigen remains unknown.

The sequenced sample was lung tumor tissue, obtained at surgery. The sequence came from a male donor with early-stage non-small cell lung cancer. The J gene is TRBJ2-3, the V gene TRBV7-3, with 7 bases identical to TRBD2. CDR3 in DNA: TGTGCCAGCAGCCCCCAGGTGGGGGGGATAACAGATACGCAGTATTTT. Residues: CASSPQVGGITDTQYF.